The 6 T cell receptor beta chains given below trace back to one sample, sequenced in a study of vaccination effects on CD4 cells after COVID-19. Sequenced by immunoSEQ multiplex PCR; TCRdb stores in-frame clones only, minus some. The sample has about 73,000 clones; around 76% are singletons. Their recognized antigens are unknown. With the ViraFEST assay, the study expanded antigen-specific CD4+ T cells using viral peptide pools, then sequenced them. A roughly 10-day culture period preceded the isolation of CD4+ T cells. Among the vaccine recipients, none had a prior SARS-CoV-2 infection, and nucleocapsid antibodies were negative. The source material was CD4+ T cells from PBMCs cultured with SARS-CoV-2 spike peptides, sampled before COVID-19 vaccination. These receptors were obtained from a human donor who received a COVID-19 vaccine.

The rearrangement joins TRBV12-3 or TRBV12-4 to TRBJ1-1; D is unclear. The CDR3 consists of 12 residues. V was pared by 3 bases and J by 8 bases, with 10 bases between. CDR3 sequence: CASSLDLGEAFF. The CDR3 bases are TGTGCCAGCAGTTTGGATCTAGGGGAAGCTTTCTTT.

This clone showed up just once. The V call is TRBV11-2, the J call TRBJ2-5; 9 bases are shared with TRBD2. The CDR3 contains 17 residues. Germline CDR1 and CDR2: SGHAT and FQNNGV. The V segment lost 5 bases and the J segment 5 bases; nucleotides outside the gene matches: 15. The CDR3 spells CASSDLLAGGPSETQYF. Here the CDR3 DNA reads TGTGCCAGCAGCGACCTTTTGGCGGGGGGGCCTTCGGAGACCCAGTACTTC.

This chain connects TRBV24-1 to TRBJ2-5; 8 nucleotides align to TRBD1. The CDR3 is 15 amino acids. Germline V CDR1 and CDR2: KGHDR, SFDVKD. The J segment lost 5 bases and the V segment lost 4 bases, leaving 8 bases of the junction unmatched. The DNA of the CDR3 is TGTGCCACCAGTGACCCTGGACAGGGTGGGGAGACCCAGTACTTC. Translated, it gives CATSDPGQGGETQYF.

This chain joins TRBV6-6 and TRBJ2-7; TRBD1 is a possible D gene (5 bases). The CDR3 extends over 13 amino acids. The germline V gene has CDR1 MNHNY and CDR2 SVGAGI (reference sequence). Trimming removed 1 base at V and 4 bases at J, with 8 bases between. The CDR3 loop reads CASSYLSGYEQYV. Written as DNA, the CDR3 is TGTGCCAGCAGTTACTTATCAGGGTACGAGCAGTACGTC.

The gene calls are TRBV9 and TRBJ2-1, with D tentatively TRBD1 or TRBD2 (5 bases each). Trimming stripped 4 bases from V and 2 bases from J, with 10 bases between. CDR3 length: 14 amino acids. Germline values: CDR1 SGDLS, CDR2 YYNGEE. The CDR3 protein is CASSPGPTYNEQFF. In DNA, the CDR3 is TGTGCCAGCAGCCCGGGACCGACCTACAATGAGCAGTTCTTC.

This clone was detected a few times. The chain has TRBV20-1 and TRBJ2-2; the D gene is possibly TRBD2 (6 bases). The CDR3 is 14 residues long. Germline assignment: CDR1 DFQATT and CDR2 SNEGSKA (reference sequence). V dropped 6 bases and J dropped 4 bases, with 15 bases sitting between them. Here the CDR3 DNA reads TGCAGTGCGAGTATCCGGGGAGGCACCGGGGAGCTGTTTTTT. Protein product: CSASIRGGTGELFF.